The 23 T cell receptor beta chains presented below share a single source sample, sequenced in a study of shared clonotypes between healthy human individuals. Generated by immunoSEQ multiplex PCR, the TCRdb table keeps only in-frame clones and is missing some. The table shows 650,000 to 700,000 clones, with about nine tenths occurring only once. Input material: memory CD8+ T cells from PBMCs. Sample subset: CD45RO+ cells pooled with CCR7-negative TemRA cells. The origin of the receptors is a man aged 18 to 30 in good health. Some clones in this sample may be carry-over from other donors' samples.

The chain couples TRBV6-5 to TRBJ1-1; 10 bases align to TRBD1. The germline CDR1 and CDR2 sequences are MNHEY and SVGAGI. The CDR3 extends over 14 amino acids. Trimming cost V 4 bases and J 4 bases; bases outside gene matches: 3. The CDR3 nucleotides read TGTGCCAGCAGTTTGGACAGGGGGGGCACTGAAGCTTTCTTT. It is translated as CASSLDRGGTEAFF.

The J gene is TRBJ1-2, the V gene TRBV10-3; the D gene is possibly TRBD1 (6 bases). Germline assignment: CDR1 ENHRY and CDR2 SYGVKD. This CDR3 is 11 amino acids long. Trimming removed 3 bases at V and 7 bases at J, with 6 bases between. CDR3 loop: CAISEQGGYTF. CDR3 nucleotides: TGTGCCATCAGTGAACAGGGTGGCTACACCTTC.

The V and J genes are TRBV7-8 and TRBJ2-7; 9 bases are shared with TRBD1. The germline V gene encodes CDR1 SGHVS and CDR2 FQNEAQ. The CDR3 is made up of 15 amino acids. The J segment lost 4 bases and the V segment lost 2 bases, leaving 6 bases of the junction unmatched. The CDR3 here is CASSLTRQGGYEQYF. CDR3 nucleotide sequence: TGTGCCAGCAGCTTAACTAGACAGGGGGGGTACGAGCAGTACTTC.

The chain recombines TRBV4-1 with TRBJ1-4; D remains ambiguous. Trimming shortened V by 4 bases and J by 2 bases, and 20 bases separated the two germline ends. CDR3 length equals 18 residues. Germline lookup yields CDR1 MGHRA and CDR2 YSYEKL. The CDR3 bases are TGCGCCAGCAGCCTAAGCGTCATAGCCTCTGCTACTAATGAAAAACTGTTTTTT. Translated, it gives CASSLSVIASATNEKLFF.

The chain is built from TRBV7-8 and TRBJ2-6, with D perhaps TRBD2 (6 bases). Germline V CDR1 and CDR2: SGHVS, FQNEAQ. The CDR3 contains 18 residues. V was trimmed by 6 bases and J by 4 bases, leaving 22 bases between them. As DNA, the CDR3 is TGTGCCAGCAGAGGGGTTAGCGGCACTGGGATCGGGGCCAACGTCCTGACTTTC. It is translated as CASRGVSGTGIGANVLTF.

The CDR3 loop is CASSPDRGNVYEQYF. The CDR3 coding sequence is TGTGCCAGCAGCCCGGACAGGGGTAATGTCTACGAGCAGTACTTC. The gene calls are TRBV7-6 and TRBJ2-7; 9 bases agree with TRBD1. Germline-derived CDR1 and CDR2 are SGHVS and FNYEAQ. With 5 bases clipped from V and 3 bases from J, the junction kept 8 bases outside the gene matches. The CDR3 has 15 residues.

The chain has TRBV27 and TRBJ2-3; D ambiguous. Germline V gives CDR1 MNHEY, CDR2 SMNVEV (reference sequence). The CDR3 contains 15 residues. Trimming pared 6 bases from V and 4 bases from J, leaving 17 bases between. For the CDR3, the DNA is TGTGCCAGCAGGCCGACGGCCCGTAGTCCAGATACGCAGTATTTT. Amino acids: CASRPTARSPDTQYF.

The gene calls are TRBV7-3 and TRBJ2-1, with 12 bases matching TRBD2. Germline V gene lookup returns CDR1 SGHTA and CDR2 FQGTGA. The CDR3 has 18 residues. The ends lost 0 bases at V and 7 bases at J; junction bases unmatched: 10. The CDR3 sequence is CASSLTPFTSGRWNEQFF. In DNA form, the CDR3 reads TGTGCCAGCAGCTTAACCCCTTTCACTAGCGGGAGGTGGAATGAGCAGTTCTTC.

The V and J genes are TRBV5-1 and TRBJ2-7, with TRBD1 matching 10 bases. J was trimmed by 0 bases and V by 3 bases; bases with no gene match: 9. CDR3 size: 17 residues. Germline values: CDR1 SGHRS, CDR2 YFSETQ. CDR3 sequence (DNA): TGCGCCAGCAGCTACGCGAACAGACAGGGGGCCTCCTACGAGCAGTACTTC. Encoded protein: CASSYANRQGASYEQYF.

This chain joins TRBV19 and TRBJ2-7; D possibly uses TRBD1 or TRBD2 (5 bases each). Germline V gene lookup returns CDR1 LNHDA and CDR2 SQIVND (reference sequence). V gave up 2 bases and J gave up 2 bases, with 16 bases separating them. The CDR3 has 16 residues. The CDR3 loop is CASSIIRDGAPYEQYF. Written as DNA, the CDR3 is TGTGCCAGTAGTATAATCCGGGACGGAGCACCCTACGAGCAGTACTTC. Full variable domain (outside the CDR3, taken from reference TRBV19 and TRBJ2-7): DGGITQSPKYLFRKEGQNVTLSCEQNLNHDAMYWYRQDPGQGLRLIYYSQIVNDFQKGDIAEGYSVSREKKESFPLTVTSAQKNPTAFYLCASSIIRDGAPYEQYFGPGTRLTVT.

The V and J genes are TRBV19 and TRBJ1-5, with a weak D call TRBD1 (5 bases). The CDR3 covers 16 residues. The V and J ends lost 0 bases and 2 bases respectively, with 11 bases between them. CDR1 and CDR2 from the germline V gene are LNHDA and SQIVND (reference sequence). CDR3 protein: CASSIDQSGRNQPQHF. The CDR3 bases are TGTGCCAGTAGTATAGATCAGTCAGGGCGCAATCAGCCCCAGCATTTT.

The gene calls are TRBV25-1 and TRBJ2-5; D is unresolved. This CDR3 contains 14 residues. From germline, CDR1 is MGHDK and CDR2 SYGVNS. The V and J ends lost 7 bases and 2 bases respectively, with 14 bases between them. DNA of the CDR3: TGTGCCAGCACCGCTGACATATCGCAAGAGACCCAGTACTTC. Protein sequence: CASTADISQETQYF. The whole variable domain, filled in from reference TRBV25-1 and TRBJ2-5, reads EADIYQTPRYLVIGTGKKITLECSQTMGHDKMYWYQQDPGMELHLIHYSYGVNSTEKGDLSSESTVSRIRTEHFPLTLESARPSHTSQYLCASTADISQETQYFGPGTRLLVL.

The CDR3 coding sequence is TGTGCCAGCTCACCCCTGTCCCGGGACAGGGTACCCTACGAGCAGTACTTC. Translation: CASSPLSRDRVPYEQYF. The chain joins TRBV18 to TRBJ2-7; the match to TRBD1 covers 9 bases. Per the germline V gene, CDR1 is KGHSH and CDR2 is LQKENI. The CDR3 covers 17 residues. The trim removed 3 bases at V and 2 bases at J, leaving 11 bases unmatched.

The CDR3 is CASSQGSGISYEQYF. CDR3 coding DNA: TGCGCCAGCAGCCAAGGATCGGGGATCTCCTACGAGCAGTACTTC. The chain recombines TRBV4-3 with TRBJ2-7, with a weak D call TRBD2 (5 bases). CDR1 is LGHNA, CDR2 YSLEER, per germline. The CDR3 is 15 residues long. The germline V and J ends were trimmed by 1 base and 0 bases, with 10 bases remaining between them.

This clone was seen a few times. The chain has TRBV7-9 and TRBJ2-3; 12 positions agree with TRBD2. The V segment lost 5 bases and the J segment 3 bases; nucleotides outside the gene matches: 6. The CDR3 contains 16 residues. The germline gives CDR1 SEHNR, CDR2 FQNEAQ (reference sequence). The CDR3, as DNA: TGTGCCAGCAGCACCTGGACTAGCGGGAAAACAGATACGCAGTATTTT. Amino acid sequence: CASSTWTSGKTDTQYF.

This chain uses TRBV6-1 with TRBJ1-3; D gene ambiguous. CDR3 length equals 15 residues. Germline V gene data show CDR1 as MNHNS and CDR2 as SASEGT. CDR3 DNA sequence: TGTGCTTGCACAGAGGGTACCTTAACTGGAAACACCATATATTTT. The encoded protein is CACTEGTLTGNTIYF.

The rearrangement links TRBV27 to TRBJ2-1; D gene uncertain. V lost 5 bases to trimming and J lost 0 bases, with 17 bases between them. Germline V gene sequence: CDR1 MNHEY, CDR2 SMNVEV (reference sequence). CDR3 length: 17 residues. The CDR3 DNA reads as TGTGCCAGCAGTCCTACTTTTGGAGAGCGCTCCTACAATGAGCAGTTCTTC. Amino acid sequence: CASSPTFGERSYNEQFF.

V is TRBV7-8 and J is TRBJ1-1; perhaps TRBD1 as D (5 bases). V lost 7 bases and J 1 base, leaving 13 bases between the germline ends. Germline lookup yields CDR1 SGHVS and CDR2 FQNEAQ. The CDR3 extends over 14 amino acids. CDR3 sequence reads: CASTLLGPNTEAFF. The DNA for the CDR3 is TGTGCCAGCACCCTTTTGGGGCCGAACACTGAAGCTTTCTTT.

The J gene is TRBJ1-2, the V gene TRBV28; possibly TRBD1 for D (5 bases). The CDR3 length is 13 residues. Germline V lookup: CDR1 MDHEN, CDR2 SYDVKM. V was cut by 3 bases and J by 8 bases, with 13 bases left in between. CDR3 loop: CASSLQGLRGYTF. CDR3 nucleotide sequence: TGTGCCAGCAGTTTGCAGGGATTGAGGGGCTACACCTTC.

The rearrangement joins TRBV14 to TRBJ2-7; D possibly matches TRBD1 or TRBD2 (5 bases each). From germline, CDR1 is SGHDN and CDR2 FVKESK. The V and J ends lost 1 base and 0 bases respectively, with 10 bases between them. The CDR3 is made up of 15 amino acids. The CDR3 DNA follows: TGTGCCAGCAGCCAAGGGGGTGGGGGCTCCTACGAGCAGTACTTC. Amino acids: CASSQGGGGSYEQYF.

This chain joins TRBV6-5 and TRBJ1-2; D is possibly TRBD1 (6 bases). Per the germline V gene, CDR1 is MNHEY and CDR2 is SVGAGI. The CDR3 covers 13 residues. V was pared by 2 bases and J by 8 bases, with 12 bases between. The CDR3 nucleotides read TGTGCCAGCAGTTACGAGGGGGGTGTAGGCTACACCTTC. It specifies CASSYEGGVGYTF.

The rearrangement uses TRBV7-9 and TRBJ1-2; 10 nucleotides agree with TRBD1. Germline values: CDR1 SEHNR, CDR2 FQNEAQ (reference sequence). The CDR3 is made up of 16 amino acids. V shed 6 bases, J shed 2 bases, and the junction held 9 bases outside the gene matches. CDR3: CASSGRSGQGNYGYTF. CDR3 nucleotide sequence: TGTGCCAGCAGTGGGCGATCGGGACAGGGGAACTATGGCTACACCTTC.

The chain combines TRBV27 with TRBJ2-3, with 7 nucleotides matching TRBD2. Per germline, CDR1 MNHEY and CDR2 SMNVEV (reference sequence). The V and J ends lost 8 bases and 0 bases, in that order; junction bases with no gene match: 14. The CDR3 is made up of 17 amino acids. In nucleotides, the CDR3 is TGTGCCAGCCGTCGGGGCGGGAGACCACGTAGCACAGATACGCAGTATTTT. Protein sequence: CASRRGGRPRSTDTQYF.